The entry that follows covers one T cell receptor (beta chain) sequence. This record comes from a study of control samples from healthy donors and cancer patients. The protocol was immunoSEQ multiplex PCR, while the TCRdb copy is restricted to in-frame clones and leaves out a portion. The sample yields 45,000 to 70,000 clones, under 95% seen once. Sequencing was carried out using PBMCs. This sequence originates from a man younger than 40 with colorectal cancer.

The CDR3 region has the DNA TGTGCCAGTAGTGATCACGCCCGTGGACAGGTTGAAGCTTTCTTT. Amino acids: CASSDHARGQVEAFF. The V call is TRBV19, the J call TRBJ1-1, with 7 bases that match TRBD1. Trimming at V came to 5 bases and at J to 7 bases, leaving 13 bases not matched to a gene. The CDR3 contains 15 residues. The germline gives CDR1 LNHDA, CDR2 SQIVND (reference sequence). Looking up the rest from reference TRBV19 and TRBJ1-1 gives the full variable domain: DGGITQSPKYLFRKEGQNVTLSCEQNLNHDAMYWYRQDPGQGLRLIYYSQIVNDFQKGDIAEGYSVSREKKESFPLTVTSAQKNPTAFYLCASSDHARGQVEAFFGQGTRLTVV.